This passage covers 6 T cell receptor beta chains from one sample sequenced in a study of shared clonotypes between healthy human individuals. Only in-frame clones appear in the TCRdb table, and some are missing; sequencing was by immunoSEQ multiplex PCR. This sample has 170,000 or so clones, with roughly 70% found just once. Sequencing used memory CD4+ T cells sorted from blood. The subset: CD45RA-negative fraction. The receptors originated from a man in his thirties or forties in good health.

V gene TRBV7-2 combines with J gene TRBJ1-5; the D is unclear. Per the germline V gene, CDR1 is SGHTA and CDR2 is FQGNSA. Trimming shortened V by 2 bases and J by 4 bases, and 6 bases separated the two germline ends. This CDR3 comprises 13 residues. In DNA, the CDR3 is TGTGCCAGCAGCTTAATGGGAAATCAGCCCCAGCATTTT. Translating gives CASSLMGNQPQHF.

The chain links TRBV25-1 to TRBJ2-3; no definite D call. V was shortened by 1 base and J by 1 base, with 6 bases between the two germline ends. The CDR3 spans 14 residues. Per germline, CDR1 MGHDK and CDR2 SYGVNS. The DNA for the CDR3 is TGTGCCAGCAGTGAATGGGTAGGCACAGATACGCAGTATTTT. Encoded protein: CASSEWVGTDTQYF.

The rearrangement links TRBV6-5 to TRBJ2-5, with unresolved D. Germline CDR1 and CDR2: MNHEY and SVGAGI. The CDR3 consists of 14 residues. Trimming stripped 6 bases from V and 0 bases from J, with 11 bases between. The CDR3 here is CASRPSSNQETQYF. The CDR3 DNA is TGTGCCAGCAGGCCCTCTTCTAACCAAGAGACCCAGTACTTC.

In this sample, this clone turned up a few times. The chain combines TRBV2 with TRBJ2-5; 10 nucleotides agree with TRBD2. Germline V gene data show CDR1 as SNHLY and CDR2 as FYNNEI. The CDR3 totals 14 residues. The ends lost 5 bases at V and 6 bases at J; junction bases unmatched: 6. CDR3 coding DNA: TGTGCCAGCAGTCCTAGCGGGAGTGGGAAGACCCAGTACTTC. It yields the protein CASSPSGSGKTQYF. The full variable domain, with the rest looked up from reference TRBV2 and TRBJ2-5, is EPEVTQTPSHQVTQMGQEVILRCVPISNHLYFYWYRQILGQKVEFLVSFYNNEISEKSEIFDDQFSVERPDGSNFTLKIRSTKLEDSAMYFCASSPSGSGKTQYFGPGTRLLVL.

V gene TRBV5-5 combines with J gene TRBJ2-1; unclear D gene. The CDR3 is 16 residues long. Trimming left V 2 bases short and J 4 bases short, with 16 bases between. CDR1 and CDR2 (germline): SGHKS, YYEKEE (reference sequence). The CDR3 loop is CASSFVPELGYNEQFF. The DNA of the CDR3 is TGTGCCAGCAGCTTTGTACCCGAACTCGGTTACAATGAGCAGTTCTTC.

J is TRBJ1-2 and V is TRBV5-4; D is unresolved. Trimming pared 1 base from V and 4 bases from J, leaving 8 bases between. The germline V gene encodes CDR1 SGHNT and CDR2 YYREEE (reference sequence). This CDR3 comprises 13 residues. CDR3 coding DNA: TGTGCCAGCAGCTTGAGCACAATCTATGGCTACACCTTC. Translated, it gives CASSLSTIYGYTF.